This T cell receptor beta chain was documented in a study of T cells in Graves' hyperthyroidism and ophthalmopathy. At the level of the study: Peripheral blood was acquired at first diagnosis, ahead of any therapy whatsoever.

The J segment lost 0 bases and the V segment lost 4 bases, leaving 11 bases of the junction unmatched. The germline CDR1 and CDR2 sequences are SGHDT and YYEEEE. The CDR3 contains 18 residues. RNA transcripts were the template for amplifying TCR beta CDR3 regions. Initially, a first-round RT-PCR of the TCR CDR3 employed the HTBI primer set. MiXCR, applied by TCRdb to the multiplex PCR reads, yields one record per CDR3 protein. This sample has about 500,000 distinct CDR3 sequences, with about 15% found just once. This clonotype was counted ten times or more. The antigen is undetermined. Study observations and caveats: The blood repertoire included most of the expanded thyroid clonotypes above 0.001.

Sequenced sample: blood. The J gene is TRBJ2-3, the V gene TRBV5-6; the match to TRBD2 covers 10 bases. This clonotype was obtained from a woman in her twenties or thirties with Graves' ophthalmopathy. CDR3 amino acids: CASSPPGLAIRSTDTQYF. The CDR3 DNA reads TGTGCCAGCAGCCCGCCGGGACTAGCGATCCGTAGCACAGATACGCAGTATTTT.